This T cell receptor (beta chain) was observed in a study of T cell responses to AZD1222 COVID-19 vaccine. General observations from the study: There were mostly white British donors and more females than males, and clonal diversity was possibly underestimated. Two AZD1222 doses significantly raised spike-specific TCR breadth and depth over controls.

V was clipped by 6 bases and J by 5 bases; unmatched bases: 8. This CDR3 has 16 amino acids. Germline CDR1 is MNHEY and CDR2 is SMNVEV (reference sequence). As concerns this clone: The antigen is not known.

Libraries were prepared by immunoSEQ multiplex PCR; TCRdb keeps only in-frame clonotypes and omits some of them. The sample carries 150,000 to 200,000 clones, approximately 94% recorded once. The genes are TRBV27 and TRBJ2-3; 13 positions agree with TRBD2. The sample consisted of peripheral blood, taken 28 days after the second AZD1222 dose. The sequence was collected from an adult who received the AZD1222 COVID-19 vaccine. This CDR3 is CASSKGLAGKGDTQYF. For the CDR3, the DNA is TGTGCCAGCAGCAAGGGACTAGCGGGAAAGGGAGATACGCAGTATTTT.